A single sample is the source of the 26 T cell receptor beta chains below, sequenced in a study of OX40 agonist ivuxolimab in advanced cancers. TCRdb's copy holds only in-frame clones and misses some; the assay was immunoSEQ multiplex PCR. The top ten clones hold less than 0.85% of a sample with about 82,000 clones, 70% to 90% of them seen once. The material was CD4+ or CD8+ T cells sorted from blood, obtained in a trial of the OX40 agonist ivuxolimab. These receptors were collected from an adult with an advanced solid tumor such as melanoma, head and neck, liver or kidney cancer.

About this clone: Germline is not matched at one junction end, which may reflect a read error. The J gene is TRBJ1-1, the V gene TRBV19; 9 bases align to TRBD1. Germline lookup yields CDR1 LNHDA and CDR2 SQIVND (reference sequence). The CDR3 totals 16 residues. The CDR3 DNA is TGTGCCAGTTTTGGGACAGGGAGGTATGTGAATACTGAAGCTTTCTTT. Translated, it gives CASFGTGRYVNTEAFF.

This chain joins TRBV2 and TRBJ2-7; 10 bases are shared with TRBD2. The CDR3 spans 14 residues. Trimming cost V 5 bases and J 4 bases; bases outside gene matches: 5. Germline values: CDR1 SNHLY, CDR2 FYNNEI. For the CDR3, the DNA is TGTGCCAGCAGTATTACTAGCGGGGCTTACGAGCAGTACTTC. This encodes CASSITSGAYEQYF.

The chain has TRBV2 and TRBJ2-1, with a weak D call TRBD2 (6 bases). The ends were cut back, 8 bases at V and 1 base at J, with 15 bases in the middle. The germline V gene encodes CDR1 SNHLY and CDR2 FYNNEI. This CDR3 has 15 amino acids. CDR3 sequence: CASAEAGSSYNEQFF. The CDR3 DNA reads TGTGCCAGCGCGGAGGCGGGGTCTTCCTACAATGAGCAGTTCTTC.

The gene calls are TRBV4-3 and TRBJ1-5; D is undetermined. This CDR3 has 15 amino acids. Trimming took 0 bases from V and 4 from J, leaving 10 bases between them. Germline V gives CDR1 LGHNA, CDR2 YSLEER. CDR3 coding DNA: TGCGCCAGCAGCCAAGATCATTGGGGAAATCAGCCCCAGCATTTT. Its protein product is CASSQDHWGNQPQHF.

The chain links TRBV30 to TRBJ2-5, with D perhaps matching TRBD2 (5 bases). V was clipped by 0 bases and J by 7 bases, with 9 bases between them. In germline, CDR1 is GTSNPN, CDR2 SVGIG (reference sequence). The CDR3 consists of 12 residues. CDR3 coding DNA: TGTGCCTGGAGTGTACGTCGGGGGACCCAGTACTTC. Residues: CAWSVRRGTQYF. Supplemented by reference TRBV30 and TRBJ2-5, the full variable domain reads SQTIHQWPATLVQPVGSPLSLECTVEGTSNPNLYWYRQAAGRGLQLLFYSVGIGQISSEVPQNLSASRPQDRQFILSSKKLLLSDSGFYLCAWSVRRGTQYFGPGTRLLVL.

The chain joins TRBV11-2 to TRBJ1-2, with unresolved D. The V gene lost 3 bases and the J gene lost 6 bases, with 11 bases spanning the gap. CDR1 is SGHAT and CDR2 is FQNNGV in the germline V gene. The CDR3 is made up of 13 amino acids. The CDR3 sequence is CASSLAVRHGYTF. Here the CDR3 DNA reads TGTGCCAGCAGCTTGGCTGTCAGGCATGGCTACACCTTC.

The chain is built from TRBV6-4 and TRBJ2-1, with 11 bases matching TRBD2. Germline values: CDR1 MRHNA, CDR2 SNTAGT. The CDR3 totals 17 residues. J was trimmed by 1 base and V by 3 bases; bases with no gene match: 5. CDR3 nucleotide sequence: TGTGCCAGCAGTGAGAGGGGACTAGCGGTATCCTACAATGAGCAGTTCTTC. Protein: CASSERGLAVSYNEQFF.

J is TRBJ1-5 and V is TRBV7-2; a possible D gene is TRBD1 (5 bases). V was trimmed by 2 bases and J by 1 base, leaving 15 bases between them. The CDR3 runs 17 residues. Germline V CDR1 and CDR2: SGHTA, FQGNSA. The CDR3 here is CASSLTAGGRSNQPQHF. The CDR3 DNA reads TGTGCCAGCAGCTTAACTGCCGGGGGTAGGAGCAATCAGCCCCAGCATTTT.

The chain is built from TRBV7-9 and TRBJ1-4, with 8 bases aligning to TRBD1. Germline V gene sequence: CDR1 SEHNR, CDR2 FQNEAQ (reference sequence). The CDR3 covers 15 residues. V gave up 5 bases and J gave up 6 bases; unmatched junction bases: 8. The CDR3 spells CASSGTGTDYEKLFF. The CDR3 nucleotides are TGTGCCAGCAGCGGGACAGGTACCGATTATGAAAAACTGTTTTTT.

This chain joins TRBV6-4 and TRBJ2-1, with D perhaps matching TRBD2 (5 bases). The length of the CDR3 is 14 residues. V was trimmed by 5 bases and J by 5 bases, leaving 13 bases between them. CDR1 and CDR2 (germline): MRHNA, SNTAGT. The CDR3 DNA follows: TGTGCCAGCAGTAACCCGGGGTCAGACAATGAGCAGTTCTTC. Protein product: CASSNPGSDNEQFF.

The V call is TRBV7-2, the J call TRBJ2-6; D not resolved. The CDR3 loop spans 15 amino acids. V was pared by 7 bases and J by 1 base, with 11 bases between. Germline CDR1 SGHTA, CDR2 FQGNSA. The CDR3 DNA sequence: TGTGCCAGCACCCCCCAGGTATCTGGGGCCAACGTCCTGACTTTC. This codes for CASTPQVSGANVLTF. The full variable domain, its missing parts supplied by reference TRBV7-2 and TRBJ2-6, is GAGVSQSPSNKVTEKGKDVELRCDPISGHTALYWYRQSLGQGLEFLIYFQGNSAPDKSGLPSDRFSAERTGGSVSTLTIQRTQQEDSAVYLCASTPQVSGANVLTFGAGSRLTVL.

The V and J genes are TRBV19 and TRBJ1-5; 7 positions agree with TRBD1. In germline, CDR1 is LNHDA, CDR2 SQIVND (reference sequence). The V gene end was trimmed by 4 bases and the J gene end by 0 bases; junction bases not matched to a gene: 9. The CDR3 loop spans 17 amino acids. The CDR3 DNA reads as TGTGCCAGTAGTAGGGACAGCCCACGTTATAGCAATCAGCCCCAGCATTTT. It yields the protein CASSRDSPRYSNQPQHF.

The chain recombines TRBV19 with TRBJ2-7; no firm D call. This CDR3 is built from 13 residues. Germline V CDR1 and CDR2: LNHDA, SQIVND (reference sequence). Trimming shortened V by 5 bases and J by 0 bases, and 8 bases separated the two germline ends. In DNA, the CDR3 is TGTGCCAGTAGTCAACAGAGCTCCTACGAGCAGTACTTC. Translated: CASSQQSSYEQYF.

The V gene is TRBV6-5, the J gene TRBJ1-2; maybe TRBD1 (5 bases). In germline, CDR1 is MNHEY, CDR2 SVGAGI. Trimming shortened V by 4 bases and J by 7 bases, and 10 bases separated the two germline ends. The CDR3 sequence is 12 residues long. CDR3 protein: CASSLFGGGYTF. The CDR3 bases are TGTGCCAGCAGTTTATTCGGGGGTGGCTACACCTTC.

CDR3 DNA sequence: TGTGCCACCAGACTTACCCTAGCGGGAGGTCAAGAGACCCAGTACTTC. Its protein product is CATRLTLAGGQETQYF. The V gene is TRBV15, the J gene TRBJ2-5; 11 bases line up with TRBD2. This CDR3 comprises 16 residues. J gave up 2 bases and V 6 bases, and 8 bases lay outside the gene matches. Germline values: CDR1 LNHNV, CDR2 YYDKDF (reference sequence).

This clone was seen just once. This CDR3 is CASSQGPGQGITGELFF. In nucleotides, the CDR3 is TGCGCCAGCAGCCAAGGTCCGGGACAGGGGATAACCGGGGAGCTGTTTTTT. The chain links TRBV4-3 to TRBJ2-2; 10 nucleotides agree with TRBD1. Unmatched junction bases numbered 7, after V lost 1 base and J lost 5 bases. The CDR3 is made up of 17 amino acids. From germline, CDR1 is LGHNA and CDR2 YSLEER.

The chain recombines TRBV27 with TRBJ2-7; 10 bases fit TRBD2. Germline CDR1 is MNHEY and CDR2 is SMNVEV (reference sequence). The CDR3 is made up of 15 amino acids. V was pared by 7 bases and J by 4 bases, with 10 bases of the junction left unmatched. The CDR3 here is CASTSPLAGVYEQYF. The CDR3 DNA follows: TGTGCCAGCACCTCTCCTCTAGCGGGAGTTTACGAGCAGTACTTC.

In its sample, this clone was seen once. The V call is TRBV19, the J call TRBJ2-1; D ambiguous. V gave up 9 bases and J gave up 0 bases, with 15 bases separating them. The CDR3 contains 15 residues. Per germline, CDR1 LNHDA and CDR2 SQIVND (reference sequence). Here the CDR3 reads CASQPGQSSYNEQFF. CDR3 nucleotide sequence: TGTGCCAGCCAACCCGGGCAAAGCTCCTACAATGAGCAGTTCTTC.

In its sample, this clone was seen once. The rearrangement uses TRBV6-5 and TRBJ2-7; D gene uncertain. The germline V gene encodes CDR1 MNHEY and CDR2 SVGAGI. CDR3 length equals 13 residues. V lost 4 bases to trimming and J lost 1 base, with 8 bases between them. The chain's CDR3 is CASSFRVSYEQYF. The CDR3, as DNA: TGTGCCAGCAGTTTCCGGGTTTCCTACGAGCAGTACTTC.

The gene calls are TRBV5-6 and TRBJ2-2; D ambiguous. The V end lost 2 bases, the J end lost 3 bases, and 8 bases lay between the germline ends. Germline V gene sequence: CDR1 SGHDT, CDR2 YYEEEE. CDR3 size: 14 residues. The CDR3 DNA reads TGTGCCAGCAGCTTAGTACAGTACACCGGGGAGCTGTTTTTT. This translates into CASSLVQYTGELFF.

The chain is built from TRBV2 and TRBJ2-5, with 10 bases fitting TRBD1. Germline V lookup: CDR1 SNHLY, CDR2 FYNNEI. The V and J ends lost 6 bases and 5 bases, in that order; junction bases with no gene match: 6. The CDR3 spans 14 residues. This CDR3 is CASRSGTGVETQYF. The CDR3 DNA reads as TGTGCCAGCAGATCCGGGACAGGGGTGGAGACCCAGTACTTC.

V usage is TRBV11-3 and J usage is TRBJ1-1, with a possible D match to TRBD1 (5 bases). Trimming pared 1 base from V and 10 bases from J, leaving 13 bases between. Germline lookup yields CDR1 SGHNT and CDR2 YENEEA. The length of the CDR3 is 13 residues. The CDR3 DNA is TGTGCCAGCAGCTTAGGGGGACCGAACGCAGCTTTCTTT. Protein: CASSLGGPNAAFF.

The genes are TRBV5-1 and TRBJ2-3; 10 bases are shared with TRBD2. V was pared by 0 bases and J by 4 bases, with 2 bases of the junction left unmatched. Germline-derived CDR1 and CDR2 are SGHRS and YFSETQ. The CDR3 spans 15 residues. As DNA, the CDR3 is TGCGCCAGCAGCTTGGTCCTAGCGGGAGCAGATACGCAGTATTTT. It specifies CASSLVLAGADTQYF.

V gene TRBV28 combines with J gene TRBJ2-6; TRBD2 might be the D (6 bases). Trimming took off 8 bases at V and 2 bases at J, with 13 bases between the two ends. Germline V gene lookup returns CDR1 MDHEN and CDR2 SYDVKM. CDR3 length: 15 amino acids. As DNA, the CDR3 is TGTGCCAGCTTAACCCCGGGAGCTGGGGCCAACGTCCTGACTTTC. This translates into CASLTPGAGANVLTF.

The rearrangement joins TRBV19 to TRBJ2-5, with D maybe TRBD1 (7 bases). Germline lookup yields CDR1 LNHDA and CDR2 SQIVND (reference sequence). The CDR3 covers 13 residues. V lost 7 bases and J 4 bases, leaving 13 bases between the germline ends. CDR3 in amino acids: CASTQGGAETQYF. The CDR3 DNA sequence: TGTGCCAGTACCCAGGGGGGAGCAGAGACCCAGTACTTC.

This chain connects TRBV6-5 to TRBJ2-3; TRBD1 might be the D (5 bases). The length of the CDR3 is 16 residues. Between the trimmed V and J ends, which lost 3 bases and 8 bases, there was a span of 21 bases. Germline lookup yields CDR1 MNHEY and CDR2 SVGAGI. CDR3 bases: TGTGCCAGCAGTTATGACGGTCCCCAAGGGGCTGGTACGCAGTATTTT. Its protein product is CASSYDGPQGAGTQYF.